Below are 18 T cell receptor beta chains sequenced from a single sample in a study of regulatory T cells in long-lasting Graves disease. As for time point: newly diagnosed GD, antithyroid drugs for less than 3 months. PBMC-extracted RNA yielded the TCR library. CDR3 regions were amplified by Arm-PCR using iRepertoire HTBI primers to build TCR beta libraries. TCRdb re-analysed the multiplex PCR reads in MiXCR, keeping a single row per CDR3 protein. The table lists around 420,000 distinct CDR3 sequences, 15% to 17% of them singletons, with 20% to 25% in the top ten. The sequences come from peripheral blood mononuclear cells (PBMCs), collected at new diagnosis, from a patient treated with antithyroid drugs. Receptors were obtained from a female donor with Graves disease.

This clonotype occurred many times. This chain connects TRBV12-3 or TRBV12-4 to TRBJ2-2; 10 nucleotides agree with TRBD1. CDR3 length: 17 residues. Trimming removed 5 bases from V and 7 bases from J; junction bases left unmatched: 13. The CDR3 DNA is TGTGCCAGCAGTCTCAACCCGGGACAGGGGAATTACGGGGAGCTGTTTTTT. It specifies CASSLNPGQGNYGELFF.

The V and J genes are TRBV12-5 and TRBJ2-7; weak D call: TRBD1 (6 bases). The germline CDR1 and CDR2 sequences are LGHNT and FRNRAP. V dropped 5 bases and J dropped 6 bases, with 14 bases sitting between them. The CDR3 runs to 13 residues. CDR3 sequence (DNA): TGTGCTAGTGGTGTACAGGGATTTCGCGAGCAGTACTTC. This encodes CASGVQGFREQYF.

This clonotype was seen at least ten times. V is TRBV6-1 and J is TRBJ2-1; 8 bases fit TRBD1. The V gene end was trimmed by 6 bases and the J gene end by 4 bases; junction bases not matched to a gene: 11. The CDR3 runs 16 residues. Germline V gene sequence: CDR1 MNHNS, CDR2 SASEGT. CDR3 region: CASRGIGQGTYNEQFF. The CDR3 bases are TGTGCCAGCAGGGGCATAGGACAGGGAACTTACAATGAGCAGTTCTTC.

This clonotype was seen a handful of times. The chain recombines TRBV20-1 with TRBJ2-7; 11 bases fit TRBD2. The junction had 8 bases not matched to a gene; V was cut back by 6 bases and J by 4 bases. Germline CDR1 reads DFQATT; CDR2 reads SNEGSKA (reference sequence). This CDR3 is built from 14 residues. The CDR3, as DNA: TGCAGTGCCATACTAGCGGGAGAGGGATACGAGCAGTACTTC. This codes for CSAILAGEGYEQYF.

At least ten counts were recorded for this clonotype. This chain uses TRBV5-1 with TRBJ1-6; tentatively, D is TRBD1 (5 bases). The CDR3 sequence is 16 residues long. CDR1 and CDR2 from the germline V gene are SGHRS and YFSETQ. Trimming shortened V by 4 bases and J by 6 bases, and 17 bases separated the two germline ends. CDR3 nucleotide sequence: TGCGCCAGCAGCCAGGGACTGAACAATCCTAATTCACCCCTCCACTTT. As protein: CASSQGLNNPNSPLHF.

This clonotype was detected ten times or more. The gene calls are TRBV11-2 and TRBJ1-1; TRBD1 agrees at 8 bases. Germline lookup yields CDR1 SGHAT and CDR2 FQNNGV. The CDR3 contains 16 residues. The V gene end was trimmed by 5 bases and the J gene end by 5 bases; junction bases not matched to a gene: 13. This CDR3 is CASSPYLGQGRTEAFF. The CDR3 region has the DNA TGTGCCAGCAGCCCATACCTAGGACAGGGACGTACTGAAGCTTTCTTT.

This rearrangement joins TRBV4-1 to TRBJ2-3, with 8 bases fitting TRBD2. Looked up from germline, CDR1 is MGHRA and CDR2 is YSYEKL. The trim removed 1 base at V and 5 bases at J, leaving 11 bases unmatched. This CDR3 comprises 17 residues. Here the CDR3 reads CASSQVDGGAFGDTQYF. CDR3 nucleotide sequence: TGCGCCAGCAGCCAAGTTGACGGGGGGGCGTTTGGAGATACGCAGTATTTT.

This clonotype was seen at least ten times. V gene TRBV28 combines with J gene TRBJ2-7, with D possibly TRBD1 on 6 matching bases. The V and J ends lost 8 bases and 12 bases respectively, with 20 bases between them. The germline V gene has CDR1 MDHEN and CDR2 SYDVKM. This CDR3 contains 12 residues. In DNA, the CDR3 is TGTGCCAGCGCCACTGGGGACACGTTGGGGTACTTC. This encodes CASATGDTLGYF.

CDR3 loop: CASSSGASPLHF. CDR3 DNA: TGTGCCAGCAGTAGTGGGGCTTCACCCCTCCACTTT. This chain joins TRBV27 and TRBJ1-6; D perhaps matches TRBD1 (5 bases). CDR1 is MNHEY and CDR2 is SMNVEV in the germline V gene (reference sequence). V was shortened by 5 bases and J by 9 bases, with 8 bases between the two germline ends. The CDR3 totals 12 residues.

Many counts were recorded for this clonotype. The V and J genes are TRBV7-2 and TRBJ1-1; D not resolved. Germline V gene data show CDR1 as SGHTA and CDR2 as FQGNSA. CDR3 length: 17 residues. V was cut by 5 bases and J by 0 bases, with 19 bases left in between. The CDR3 sequence: CASSRGMEGSMNTEAFF. The CDR3 coding sequence is TGTGCCAGCAGCCGTGGGATGGAGGGTTCCATGAACACTGAAGCTTTCTTT.

The genes are TRBV5-1 and TRBJ2-5; 10 nucleotides line up with TRBD1. This CDR3 has 16 residues. Germline V gene sequence: CDR1 SGHRS, CDR2 YFSETQ. J was trimmed by 3 bases and V by 4 bases; bases with no gene match: 9. The CDR3 DNA follows: TGCGCCAGCAGCCGTGGAGCCGGGACAGGGGAAGAGACCCAGTACTTC. It specifies CASSRGAGTGEETQYF.

This clonotype was observed at least ten times. V and J are TRBV9 and TRBJ1-2; 7 nucleotides match TRBD1. The CDR3 runs to 15 residues. With V trimmed by 3 bases and J by 4 bases, 9 bases remained unmatched. CDR1 and CDR2 from the germline V gene are SGDLS and YYNGEE. The CDR3 sequence is CASSGAGQATYGYTF. CDR3 nucleotides: TGTGCCAGCAGCGGGGCCGGACAGGCTACCTATGGCTACACCTTC.

CDR3 sequence (DNA): TGCGCCAGCAGCTGGTACTCAAATTGGTACTATGGCTACACCTTC. This codes for CASSWYSNWYYGYTF. This chain links TRBV5-1 with TRBJ1-2; no reliable D call. V gave up 3 bases and J gave up 3 bases, with 15 bases separating them. Germline V gives CDR1 SGHRS, CDR2 YFSETQ. The CDR3 length is 15 residues.

This clonotype was recorded at least ten times. The J gene is TRBJ1-2, the V gene TRBV6-2 or TRBV6-3; D uncertain. Trimming took 5 bases from V and 4 from J, leaving 17 bases between them. Germline V gene data show CDR1 as MNHEY and CDR2 as SVGEGT. CDR3 size: 15 residues. In nucleotides, the CDR3 is TGTGCCAGCAGTGAAAGATCACGGATCACCTATGGCTACACCTTC. Its protein product is CASSERSRITYGYTF.

The rearrangement uses TRBV27 and TRBJ2-7; TRBD1 agrees at 9 bases. This CDR3 is built from 14 residues. The V segment lost 5 bases and the J segment 6 bases; nucleotides outside the gene matches: 8. Per germline, CDR1 MNHEY and CDR2 SMNVEV (reference sequence). Written as DNA, the CDR3 is TGTGCCAGCAGTCCGGGACAGGGTATAGGCGAGCAGTACTTC. Translation gives CASSPGQGIGEQYF.

The chain carries TRBV2 and TRBJ1-2; 7 bases are a match to TRBD1. The CDR3 spans 14 residues. CDR1 is SNHLY and CDR2 is FYNNEI in the germline V gene. The V and J ends lost 6 bases and 8 bases, in that order; junction bases with no gene match: 12. The CDR3 DNA is TGTGCCAGCAGGAGAGGCAGGGGGTTCGAAGGCTACACCTTC. Its protein is CASRRGRGFEGYTF.

This clonotype was recorded a few times. This clone may be a read error of a much larger clone one base away. J is TRBJ2-5 and V is TRBV2; D may be TRBD2 (5 bases). CDR1 and CDR2 (germline): SNHLY, FYNNEI. The CDR3 is 15 amino acids. The CDR3 region has the DNA TGTGCCAGCAGTCTGGACTGGGAAGAGTACAATGAGCAGCTCTTC. Protein sequence: CASSLDWEEYNEQLF.

The sample holds many counts of this clonotype. This chain links TRBV10-3 with TRBJ2-3; TRBD2 aligns across 7 bases. This CDR3 is 13 amino acids long. Germline V lookup: CDR1 ENHRY, CDR2 SYGVKD. The V gene end was trimmed by 10 bases and the J gene end by 15 bases; junction bases not matched to a gene: 19. The DNA for the CDR3 is TGTGCCACCACGGATGGGGCGGGAGTCTTTACATATTTT. Amino acid sequence: CATTDGAGVFTYF.